The 15 T cell receptor beta chains below all came from one sample that was sequenced in a study of blood T cell repertoires in COVID-19. Libraries were prepared by immunoSEQ multiplex PCR; TCRdb keeps only in-frame clonotypes and omits some of them. The table includes 110,000 to 150,000 clones, 60% to 85% detected once. Sequences were obtained from peripheral blood. These receptors all stem from a man aged 50 to 59 with active or convalescent COVID-19.

The J gene is TRBJ1-2, the V gene TRBV11-1, with unresolved D. The CDR3 length is 16 residues. Between the trimmed V and J ends, which lost 1 base and 2 bases, there was a span of 14 bases. The germline V gene has CDR1 SGHAT and CDR2 FQDESV (reference sequence). CDR3 in amino acids: CASSLGIRQVNYGYTF. CDR3 coding DNA: TGTGCCAGCAGCTTAGGAATCCGGCAGGTGAACTATGGCTACACCTTC.

The rearrangement joins TRBV6-5 to TRBJ2-1; the D is unclear. Looked up from germline, CDR1 is MNHEY and CDR2 is SVGAGI. The V end was cut by 2 bases, the J end by 1 base, with 9 bases between. CDR3 size: 15 residues. The CDR3, as DNA: TGTGCCAGCAGTTACGAGGCAGCATCCTACAATGAGCAGTTCTTC. Its protein is CASSYEAASYNEQFF.

The chain joins TRBV7-2 to TRBJ2-3, with 7 bases identical to TRBD2. The CDR3 loop spans 17 amino acids. The V segment lost 0 bases and the J segment 0 bases; nucleotides outside the gene matches: 6. Germline V gene data show CDR1 as SGHTA and CDR2 as FQGNSA. The CDR3 DNA follows: TGTGCCAGCAGCTTAGCGTCCGCGGGAGCCAGCACAGATACGCAGTATTTT. Translation gives CASSLASAGASTDTQYF.

The CDR3 protein is CASSVAEGQPQHF. In nucleotides, the CDR3 is TGTGCCAGCAGCGTAGCTGAGGGTCAGCCCCAGCATTTT. The chain couples TRBV9 to TRBJ1-5; unclear D gene. V gave up 0 bases and J gave up 6 bases, with 7 bases separating them. The CDR3 runs 13 residues. Germline V gene lookup returns CDR1 SGDLS and CDR2 YYNGEE.

The gene calls are TRBV4-2 and TRBJ2-1; TRBD2 agrees at 9 bases. Germline CDR1 and CDR2: LGHNA and YNFKEQ. Trimming took 4 bases from V and 7 from J; bases not matched to a gene: 5. There are 14 residues in the CDR3. This CDR3 is CASSPLTSGNEQFF. The CDR3 DNA reads TGTGCCAGCAGCCCCCTGACTAGCGGAAATGAGCAGTTCTTC.

V and J are TRBV7-6 and TRBJ2-1, with D possibly matching TRBD2 (6 bases). V was pared by 6 bases and J by 3 bases, with 21 bases between. The CDR3 length is 17 residues. The V gene's germline CDR1 is SGHVS and CDR2 FNYEAQ. CDR3 in amino acids: CASSKIGLSSGYNEQFF. In nucleotides, the CDR3 is TGTGCCAGCAGTAAAATTGGTCTGAGTAGCGGCTACAATGAGCAGTTCTTC.

The chain recombines TRBV19 with TRBJ1-3; D is perhaps TRBD1 (6 bases). CDR3 length: 17 residues. V lost 4 bases, J lost 0 bases, and 16 bases lay in between. Germline V CDR1 and CDR2: LNHDA, SQIVND (reference sequence). Here the CDR3 DNA reads TGTGCCAGTAGTAGGCGGGGGCAGTCTTCCTCTGGAAACACCATATATTTT. Protein product: CASSRRGQSSSGNTIYF.

This chain uses TRBV29-1 with TRBJ2-7; tentative D call: TRBD1 (6 bases). The germline V gene encodes CDR1 SQVTM and CDR2 ANQGSEA. V was trimmed by 8 bases and J by 7 bases, leaving 18 bases between them. The CDR3 length is 12 residues. The CDR3 nucleotides read TGCAGCACCCGGGACACGGACCGGGAGCAGTACTTC. As protein: CSTRDTDREQYF.

V and J are TRBV15 and TRBJ1-3; 8 bases line up with TRBD1. The CDR3 loop spans 17 amino acids. CDR1 and CDR2 from the germline V gene are LNHNV and YYDKDF (reference sequence). The V and J ends lost 7 bases and 2 bases, in that order; junction bases with no gene match: 13. The CDR3 loop is CATNERTGGTAGNTIYF. CDR3 nucleotide sequence: TGTGCCACCAACGAGAGAACAGGGGGTACGGCTGGAAACACCATATATTTT.

The chain employs TRBV7-6 and TRBJ2-3; the match to TRBD2 covers 7 bases. Germline V CDR1 and CDR2: SGHVS, FNYEAQ. The V segment lost 1 base and the J segment 4 bases; nucleotides outside the gene matches: 5. The CDR3 covers 15 residues. The CDR3 DNA reads as TGTGCCAGCAGCTTAGTGGGGGGGGAGGCAGATACGCAGTATTTT. Encoded protein: CASSLVGGEADTQYF.

This clone was detected once. The chain links TRBV24-1 to TRBJ2-5, with D maybe TRBD1 (5 bases). This CDR3 has 14 amino acids. The V end lost 0 bases, the J end lost 1 base, and 5 bases lay between the germline ends. Germline-derived CDR1 and CDR2 are KGHDR and SFDVKD. The CDR3 loop reads CATSDLDSQETQYF. As DNA, the CDR3 is TGTGCCACCAGTGATTTGGACAGCCAAGAGACCCAGTACTTC.

The rearrangement joins TRBV28 to TRBJ2-7, with 9 bases lining up with TRBD1. V dropped 7 bases and J dropped 9; count of bases not matched to a gene: 16. Germline V lookup: CDR1 MDHEN, CDR2 SYDVKM. The CDR3 covers 15 residues. CDR3 in DNA: TGTGCCAGCAACCCTTGGGAGGGACAGGGAAAGGGGCAGTACTTC. This sequence encodes CASNPWEGQGKGQYF.

This clone has only a few counts. The rearrangement joins TRBV7-3 to TRBJ2-7, with 8 bases that match TRBD1. The CDR3 totals 13 residues. Per the germline V gene, CDR1 is SGHTA and CDR2 is FQGTGA. With V trimmed by 6 bases and J by 3 bases, 4 bases remained unmatched. CDR3 sequence (DNA): TGTGCCAGCAGTACCGGGACAGGCTACGAGCAGTACTTC. Amino acids: CASSTGTGYEQYF.

This clone appeared once. V usage is TRBV29-1 and J usage is TRBJ2-5, with 12 bases matching TRBD1. The germline V gene encodes CDR1 SQVTM and CDR2 ANQGSEA. CDR3 length: 14 residues. DNA of the CDR3: TGCAGTTGTTGGGGACAGGGGGCGCGAGAGACCCAGTACTTC. It yields the protein CSCWGQGARETQYF.

This clone was seen a handful of times. The chain combines TRBV18 with TRBJ2-5; 9 positions agree with TRBD1. The CDR3 extends over 17 amino acids. V gave up 3 bases and J gave up 2 bases; unmatched junction bases: 10. Germline V lookup: CDR1 KGHSH, CDR2 LQKENI. The CDR3 DNA reads as TGTGCCAGCTCACCCCTCCTGACAGGGGGACCGCAAGAGACCCAGTACTTC. This sequence encodes CASSPLLTGGPQETQYF.